This T cell receptor beta chain originates from a study of blood T cell repertoires in COVID-19 (TCRdb year 2020). About the study as a whole: The collaborator samples originated in the United States, Italy and Spain and spanned the acute and convalescent phases of COVID-19. The repertoires were released in a freely available public database intended as a resource for research on the immune response to SARS-CoV-2. Where HLA class I and class II types were available, the types were taken from metadata supplied by the sample provider, not from assay-based typing. The dataset comprised deeply sampled blood TCRbeta repertoires from subjects exposed to, actively infected with, or recovered from COVID-19. The prospective study material was composed of cDNA or gDNA derived from T cells, B-cell-depleted T cells, or PBMCs. The sample metadata nearly always contained a de-identified subject ID, COVID-19 status, age in years and sex. Samples came from the ongoing ImmuneRACE study (first 160 participants) plus 1,254 subjects from 6 global collaborators. The investigation overall reported the following: Clinical and demographic metadata were provided uncurated, with the amount varying by source and participant.

Another Seattle source contributed samples from volunteer blood donors who had recovered from COVID-19. The collaborating institutions used their own protocols to collect whole blood in K2EDTA tubes. For TCRbeta analysis, collaborator samples were shipped as frozen whole blood, as isolated PBMCs, or as DNA extracted from either sample type. This clone came up once. Its antigen target is currently unknown. No qualities accompany the bases; no much larger clone lies one base away. TCRbeta CDR3 regions were amplified from genomic DNA by means of the immunoSEQ Assay, a bias-controlled multiplex PCR. Processing in the source paper ran as follows. Nucleated cell counts per sample were estimated from amplification of reference gene primers within the assay. To quantify the absolute abundance of each unique TCRbeta CDR3 rearrangement, sequence reads were collapsed and filtered. For each sample, productive Simpson clonality was calculated as the square root of Simpson's diversity index across productive rearrangements. The immuneACCESS repertoire file appears here via TCRdb, limited to in-frame rearrangements. These files lack a portion of the clones; in checked studies, under half of the deficit traces to unresolved V genes, and the cause of the others is not known. V, J and clone size reflect that table, while D and trimming were determined from the DNA. For this sample the table gives a few hundred thousand clones, of which about nine tenths were detected only once. Of the sample, approximately 0.94% is held by the ten largest clones.

Taken from cysteine to phenylalanine, the CDR3 has 16 residues. Only CDR3 DNA remains: 48 bases, in frame from the first base. CDR1 LNHDA and CDR2 SQIVND were looked up in the germline V gene (reference sequence). Relative to germline, V is 1 base shorter and J is 6 bases shorter, with 16 bases between their ends. Sequencing used peripheral blood. This sequence uses TRBV19 and TRBJ2-4; a tentative D match to TRBD1 spans 5 bases. This TCR was sampled from a woman aged 40-49 years who had recovered from COVID-19. The DNA sequence follows: TGTGCCAGTAGTATAGCCCCAGGGCCTCGGCGAAACATTCAGTACTTC. Translated, it gives CASSIAPGPRRNIQYF.